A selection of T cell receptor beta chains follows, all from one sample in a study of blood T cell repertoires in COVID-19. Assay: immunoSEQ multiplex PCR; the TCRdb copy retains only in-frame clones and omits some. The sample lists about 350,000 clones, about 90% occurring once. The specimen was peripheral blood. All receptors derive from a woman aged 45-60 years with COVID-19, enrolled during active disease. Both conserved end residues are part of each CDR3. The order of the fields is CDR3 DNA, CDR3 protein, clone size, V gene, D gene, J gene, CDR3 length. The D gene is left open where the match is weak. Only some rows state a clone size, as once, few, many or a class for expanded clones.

CDR3 DNA: TGTGCCAGCAGTTACGGGACAGGCTCCTACAATGAGCAGTTCTTC; CDR3 protein: CASSYGTGSYNEQFF; clone size: .; V gene: TRBV6-6; D gene: TRBD1; J gene: TRBJ2-1; CDR3 length: 15
CDR3 DNA: TGTGCCAGCAGCTTAGATCAAGGACAGGGCTACGAGCAGTACTTC; CDR3 protein: CASSLDQGQGYEQYF; clone size: .; V gene: TRBV11-3; D gene: TRBD1; J gene: TRBJ2-7; CDR3 length: 15
CDR3 DNA: TGTGCCAGTAGTATAGGTATGGAACAGGGGAGATGGCCCCAGCATTTT; CDR3 protein: CASSIGMEQGRWPQHF; clone size: .; V gene: TRBV19; D gene: TRBD1; J gene: TRBJ1-5; CDR3 length: 16
CDR3 DNA: TGTGCCAGCAGCTTAGGCCAGGTCATGAACACTGAAGCTTTCTTT; CDR3 protein: CASSLGQVMNTEAFF; clone size: .; V gene: TRBV7-2; D gene: .; J gene: TRBJ1-1; CDR3 length: 15
CDR3 DNA: TGTGCCAGCAGCTTGGGACAGGAGGAATGGGGCTACACCTTC; CDR3 protein: CASSLGQEEWGYTF; clone size: .; V gene: TRBV5-4; D gene: .; J gene: TRBJ1-2; CDR3 length: 14
CDR3 DNA: TGTGCCAGCAGTGAAGCAAAGGGGAGGGAGACCCAGTACTTC; CDR3 protein: CASSEAKGRETQYF; clone size: .; V gene: TRBV25-1; D gene: .; J gene: TRBJ2-5; CDR3 length: 14
CDR3 DNA: TGTGCCAGCAGCGTATCGACAGGGGTTGTTGAGGGCTACACCTTC; CDR3 protein: CASSVSTGVVEGYTF; clone size: once; V gene: TRBV11-2; D gene: TRBD1; J gene: TRBJ1-2; CDR3 length: 15
CDR3 DNA: TGCGCCAGCAGCCAATCGGGACAGGGGGAGAACACTGAAGCTTTCTTT; CDR3 protein: CASSQSGQGENTEAFF; clone size: once; V gene: TRBV4-1; D gene: TRBD1; J gene: TRBJ1-1; CDR3 length: 16
CDR3 DNA: TGCGCCAGCAGCGTAAGCGGGAGGGCCTGGGAGACCCAGTACTTC; CDR3 protein: CASSVSGRAWETQYF; clone size: once; V gene: TRBV5-1; D gene: TRBD2; J gene: TRBJ2-5; CDR3 length: 15
CDR3 DNA: TGTGCCAGCAGTGAGGAGCGGGAGCGACATGAGCAGTTCTTC; CDR3 protein: CASSEERERHEQFF; clone size: once; V gene: TRBV6-4; D gene: TRBD2; J gene: TRBJ2-1; CDR3 length: 14
CDR3 DNA: TGTGCCAGCAGTGAAGGGGGCAGGCTAGCCTACGAGCAGTACTTC; CDR3 protein: CASSEGGRLAYEQYF; clone size: .; V gene: TRBV6-1; D gene: .; J gene: TRBJ2-7; CDR3 length: 15
CDR3 DNA: TGTGCCAGCAGCCCGACAGGGATTACCACTGGGGAGCTGTTTTTT; CDR3 protein: CASSPTGITTGELFF; clone size: .; V gene: TRBV7-2; D gene: TRBD1; J gene: TRBJ2-2; CDR3 length: 15
CDR3 DNA: TGTGCCAGCAGTTACGAGGCGGGGAGTAACTATGGCTACACCTTC; CDR3 protein: CASSYEAGSNYGYTF; clone size: .; V gene: TRBV6-5; D gene: .; J gene: TRBJ1-2; CDR3 length: 15
CDR3 DNA: TGCAGCGTTACCCCAGTCACAGATACGCAGTATTTT; CDR3 protein: CSVTPVTDTQYF; clone size: once; V gene: TRBV29-1; D gene: .; J gene: TRBJ2-3; CDR3 length: 12
CDR3 DNA: TGTGCCAGCCTATCCGGGACAGGCTATGAAAAACTGTTTTTT; CDR3 protein: CASLSGTGYEKLFF; clone size: .; V gene: TRBV7-9; D gene: TRBD1; J gene: TRBJ1-4; CDR3 length: 14
CDR3 DNA: TGTGCCAGCAGCTTAGACACCCCCGGAGATACGCAGTATTTT; CDR3 protein: CASSLDTPGDTQYF; clone size: .; V gene: TRBV11-2; D gene: .; J gene: TRBJ2-3; CDR3 length: 14
CDR3 DNA: TGTGCCTGGTCGGGACTAGCGGACACCGGGGAGCTGTTTTTT; CDR3 protein: CAWSGLADTGELFF; clone size: .; V gene: TRBV30; D gene: TRBD2; J gene: TRBJ2-2; CDR3 length: 14
CDR3 DNA: TGTGCCAGCACCCCCGGGGGGGACTATGGCTACACCTTC; CDR3 protein: CASTPGGDYGYTF; clone size: .; V gene: TRBV7-9; D gene: .; J gene: TRBJ1-2; CDR3 length: 13
CDR3 DNA: TGTGCCACCAGTGACCGTAGACAGCGGAACACCGGGGAGCTGTTTTTT; CDR3 protein: CATSDRRQRNTGELFF; clone size: .; V gene: TRBV24-1; D gene: .; J gene: TRBJ2-2; CDR3 length: 16
CDR3 DNA: TGTGCCAGCAGCTCCCCCCATAATAGCGGGATCTACGAGCAGTACTTC; CDR3 protein: CASSSPHNSGIYEQYF; clone size: .; V gene: TRBV5-4; D gene: TRBD2; J gene: TRBJ2-7; CDR3 length: 16
CDR3 DNA: TGTGCCAGCGAGATTAGCGGGAACACCGGGGAGCTGTTTTTT; CDR3 protein: CASEISGNTGELFF; clone size: few; V gene: TRBV6-6; D gene: .; J gene: TRBJ2-2; CDR3 length: 14
CDR3 DNA: TGTGCCACCAGTGATTTGCTTGGAAACACCATATATTTT; CDR3 protein: CATSDLLGNTIYF; clone size: once; V gene: TRBV24-1; D gene: .; J gene: TRBJ1-3; CDR3 length: 13
CDR3 DNA: TGTGCCAGCAGCTTATACTATCCGGGACTAGCGGATCAGTACTTC; CDR3 protein: CASSLYYPGLADQYF; clone size: .; V gene: TRBV11-2; D gene: TRBD2; J gene: TRBJ2-4; CDR3 length: 15
CDR3 DNA: TGTGCCAGCAGCTTAAGACTAGCGGTCTACAATGAGCAGTTCTTC; CDR3 protein: CASSLRLAVYNEQFF; clone size: few; V gene: TRBV7-6; D gene: TRBD2; J gene: TRBJ2-1; CDR3 length: 15
CDR3 DNA: TGTGCCAGCACCCGGGGGGGAGGGGGATACAATGAGCAGTTCTTC; CDR3 protein: CASTRGGGGYNEQFF; clone size: .; V gene: TRBV11-2; D gene: TRBD2; J gene: TRBJ2-1; CDR3 length: 15
CDR3 DNA: TGCGCCAGCAGCCCGGGACAGACAATGAACACTGAAGCTTTCTTT; CDR3 protein: CASSPGQTMNTEAFF; clone size: .; V gene: TRBV5-1; D gene: TRBD1; J gene: TRBJ1-1; CDR3 length: 15
CDR3 DNA: TGTGCCAGCTCACCGTATGGGACAGAAACTTTCGGCTCACCCCTCCACTTT; CDR3 protein: CASSPYGTETFGSPLHF; clone size: .; V gene: TRBV18; D gene: TRBD1; J gene: TRBJ1-6; CDR3 length: 17
CDR3 DNA: TGTGCCAGTAGTGATAGGACTAGCGGGATTTACGAGCAGTACTTC; CDR3 protein: CASSDRTSGIYEQYF; clone size: .; V gene: TRBV19; D gene: TRBD2; J gene: TRBJ2-7; CDR3 length: 15
CDR3 DNA: TGTGCCAGCAGCCCCGGGACAGGGCTGAACACTGAAGCTTTCTTT; CDR3 protein: CASSPGTGLNTEAFF; clone size: .; V gene: TRBV7-9; D gene: TRBD1; J gene: TRBJ1-1; CDR3 length: 15
CDR3 DNA: TGTGCCAGCCGGGGACTAGCGGGAGGGGTTGGTGAGCAGTTCTTC; CDR3 protein: CASRGLAGGVGEQFF; clone size: .; V gene: TRBV2; D gene: TRBD2; J gene: TRBJ2-1; CDR3 length: 15
CDR3 DNA: TGTGCCAGCAGCCCCGGGACAGGGGACTATGGCTACACCTTC; CDR3 protein: CASSPGTGDYGYTF; clone size: .; V gene: TRBV5-4; D gene: TRBD1; J gene: TRBJ1-2; CDR3 length: 14
CDR3 DNA: TGTGCCAGCAGTGTTGGGGGCACAGTTGGTCAATTTCGGTACGAGCAGTACTTC; CDR3 protein: CASSVGGTVGQFRYEQYF; clone size: once; V gene: TRBV25-1; D gene: .; J gene: TRBJ2-7; CDR3 length: 18
CDR3 DNA: TGTGCCACCAGTCCGAGGGAGCACAATGAGCAGTTCTTC; CDR3 protein: CATSPREHNEQFF; clone size: .; V gene: TRBV24-1; D gene: .; J gene: TRBJ2-1; CDR3 length: 13
CDR3 DNA: TGTGCCAGCAGCCCGCCAGGTCCCTACGAGCAGTACTTC; CDR3 protein: CASSPPGPYEQYF; clone size: .; V gene: TRBV13; D gene: .; J gene: TRBJ2-7; CDR3 length: 13
CDR3 DNA: TGTGCCAGCAGCGTAGAGGTAGCGGGAGTAAATGAGCAGTTCTTC; CDR3 protein: CASSVEVAGVNEQFF; clone size: .; V gene: TRBV9; D gene: TRBD2; J gene: TRBJ2-1; CDR3 length: 15
CDR3 DNA: TGTGCCATCAGGCCGGGACAGGGTAACAATGAGCAGTTCTTC; CDR3 protein: CAIRPGQGNNEQFF; clone size: .; V gene: TRBV10-3; D gene: TRBD1; J gene: TRBJ2-1; CDR3 length: 14
CDR3 DNA: TGTGCCAGCAGCGTAGCGAATATGGGACTAGCGGGAGGAAGCACAGATACGCAGTATTTT; CDR3 protein: CASSVANMGLAGGSTDTQYF; clone size: .; V gene: TRBV9; D gene: TRBD2; J gene: TRBJ2-3; CDR3 length: 20
CDR3 DNA: TGTGCCAGCAGTCCGACTAGCGGGAGACGGTTGAACATTCAGTACTTC; CDR3 protein: CASSPTSGRRLNIQYF; clone size: .; V gene: TRBV11-2; D gene: TRBD2; J gene: TRBJ2-4; CDR3 length: 16
CDR3 DNA: TGTGCCAGCAGTTCGAATAACCGGGACAGGCTTAACTATGGCTACACCTTC; CDR3 protein: CASSSNNRDRLNYGYTF; clone size: .; V gene: TRBV27; D gene: TRBD1; J gene: TRBJ1-2; CDR3 length: 17
CDR3 DNA: TGTGCCAGCAGTTACCGGGTGGTCGATAGCAATCAGCCCCAGCATTTT; CDR3 protein: CASSYRVVDSNQPQHF; clone size: few; V gene: TRBV6-6; D gene: .; J gene: TRBJ1-5; CDR3 length: 16
CDR3 DNA: TGTGCCAGCAGTGTTGCACGCGGAGGAGCGGAGCTTAGCACAGATACGCAGTATTTT; CDR3 protein: CASSVARGGAELSTDTQYF; clone size: .; V gene: TRBV6-1; D gene: .; J gene: TRBJ2-3; CDR3 length: 19
CDR3 DNA: TGTGCCAGCCGAGGGGGGGGGAGTATGAGCAATCAGCCCCAGCATTTT; CDR3 protein: CASRGGGSMSNQPQHF; clone size: .; V gene: TRBV6-4; D gene: .; J gene: TRBJ1-5; CDR3 length: 16
CDR3 DNA: TGCGCCAGCAGTCCGGGACACAGCACAGATACGCAGTATTTT; CDR3 protein: CASSPGHSTDTQYF; clone size: .; V gene: TRBV5-1; D gene: .; J gene: TRBJ2-3; CDR3 length: 14
CDR3 DNA: TGTGCCAGCAGTTCTCAGACAGGGCGAAATGGCTACACCTTC; CDR3 protein: CASSSQTGRNGYTF; clone size: .; V gene: TRBV6-2/TRBV6-3; D gene: TRBD1; J gene: TRBJ1-2; CDR3 length: 14